This T cell receptor beta chain was captured in a study of beta chain features in type 1 diabetes. The CDR3 is 10 amino acids. Germline V gives CDR1 LGHNT, CDR2 FRNRAP. V was shortened by 3 bases and J by 13 bases, with 8 bases between the two germline ends. This clone has only a few counts. Its antigen is not identified. Study-level points and caveats: Moderate but significant shortening of TCRB CDR3s was recorded in all four CD4+ subsets from Type 1 diabetes patients.

As every portion of the isolated RNA was reverse transcribed, the sequencing read expressed TCRB transcripts. Method: immunoSEQ multiplex PCR; TCRdb's copy keeps in-frame clones and lacks some. Here the sample spans 150,000 to 200,000 clones, approximately 8.8% being singletons. The material sequenced was central memory CD4+ T cells from blood. The sequence was obtained from a woman under 40 with type 1 diabetes. The chain couples TRBV12-5 to TRBJ2-3, with D hard to call. The CDR3 sequence is CASGLPSEYF. The CDR3 DNA sequence: TGTGCTAGTGGTTTACCCTCGGAGTATTTT.